This TCR beta chain was identified during a study of cytomegalovirus exposure and HLA in healthy donors. It was with 60 Vbeta and 13 Jbeta primers that the PCR ran. Here immunoSEQ multiplex PCR was the method, and the copy in TCRdb shows in-frame clones only, minus some. The sample contains about 120,000 clones, about three quarters of which appear only once. Concerning this clone itself: Distinct nucleotide sequences in the sample also encode this CDR3.

The V end was cut by 0 bases, the J end by 4 bases, with 6 bases between. The CDR3 has 13 residues. From germline, CDR1 is SNHLY and CDR2 FYNNEI. Sequenced material: PBMCs. The genes are TRBV2 and TRBJ1-2; D is uncertain. This clonotype was obtained from a woman aged 35 to 49 in good health and CMV-seropositive. The CDR3 sequence: CASSEAEGYGYTF. The CDR3, as DNA: TGTGCCAGCAGTGAAGCGGAGGGCTATGGCTACACCTTC. Together with reference TRBV2 and TRBJ1-2, the CDR3 gives the full variable domain: EPEVTQTPSHQVTQMGQEVILRCVPISNHLYFYWYRQILGQKVEFLVSFYNNEISEKSEIFDDQFSVERPDGSNFTLKIRSTKLEDSAMYFCASSEAEGYGYTFGSGTRLTVV.